This TCR beta chain was recovered during a study of T cells in Graves' hyperthyroidism and ophthalmopathy. Study-wide results and limits: Ophthalmopathy was separated from stable hyperthyroidism by a 13 V-J model.

Comments on this clonotype: As yet, its antigen is unknown.

Amplification targeted TCR beta CDR3 regions from RNA transcripts. HTBI primers were employed in a first-round RT-PCR of the TCR CDR3. MiXCR, run by TCRdb on the multiplex PCR reads, gives a single entry per CDR3 protein. The table shows 600,000 to 750,000 distinct CDR3 sequences, with 15% to 20% occurring only once. CDR3 length: 15 amino acids. Per germline, CDR1 SGHAT and CDR2 FQNNGV. Trimming stripped 6 bases from V and 0 bases from J, with 12 bases between. Stable Graves' hyperthyroidism meant no ophthalmopathy progression within 18 months. Based on clinical symptoms, serum thyroxine and TRAb, thyroid ultrasound and orbital computed tomography, diagnoses were reached. Fresh 10 ml peripheral blood yielded PBMCs.

Sample: blood. This chain links TRBV11-2 with TRBJ1-3; D ambiguous. The receptor was isolated from a man aged 45-60 years with Graves' hyperthyroidism. This CDR3 reads CASSPDRYSGNTIYF. The CDR3 region has the DNA TGTGCCAGCAGTCCGGACCGCTACTCTGGAAACACCATATATTTT.